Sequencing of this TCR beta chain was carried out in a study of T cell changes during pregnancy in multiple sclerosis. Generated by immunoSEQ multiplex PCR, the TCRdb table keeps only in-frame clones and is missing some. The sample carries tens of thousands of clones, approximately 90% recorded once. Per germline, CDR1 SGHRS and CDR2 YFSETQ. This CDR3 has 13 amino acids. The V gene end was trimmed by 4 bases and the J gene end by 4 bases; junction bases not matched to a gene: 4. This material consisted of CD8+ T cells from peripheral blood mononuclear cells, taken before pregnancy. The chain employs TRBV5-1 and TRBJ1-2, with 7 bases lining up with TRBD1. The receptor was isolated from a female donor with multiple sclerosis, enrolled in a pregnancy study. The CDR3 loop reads CASSPTGVYGYTF. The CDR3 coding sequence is TGCGCCAGCAGCCCCACAGGGGTCTATGGCTACACCTTC. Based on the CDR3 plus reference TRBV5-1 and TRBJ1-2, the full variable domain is KAGVTQTPRYLIKTRGQQVTLSCSPISGHRSVSWYQQTPGQGLQFLFEYFSETQRNKGNFPGRFSGRQFSNSRSEMNVSTLELGDSALYLCASSPTGVYGYTFGSGTRLTVV.